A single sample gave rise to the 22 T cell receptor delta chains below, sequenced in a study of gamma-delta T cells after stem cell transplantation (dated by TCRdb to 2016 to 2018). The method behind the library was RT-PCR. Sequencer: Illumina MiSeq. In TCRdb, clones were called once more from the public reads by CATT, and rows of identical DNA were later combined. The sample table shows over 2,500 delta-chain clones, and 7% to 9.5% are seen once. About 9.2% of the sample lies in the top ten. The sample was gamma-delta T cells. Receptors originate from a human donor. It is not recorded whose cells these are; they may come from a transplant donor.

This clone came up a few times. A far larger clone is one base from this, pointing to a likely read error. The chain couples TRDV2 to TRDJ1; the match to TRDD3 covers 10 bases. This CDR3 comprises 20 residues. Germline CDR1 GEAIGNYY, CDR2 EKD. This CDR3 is CACGTGSRTGGFPHTDKLIF. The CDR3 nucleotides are TGTGCCTGTGGCACCGGTTCGAGGACTGGGGGATTTCCCCACACCGATAAACTCATCTTT.

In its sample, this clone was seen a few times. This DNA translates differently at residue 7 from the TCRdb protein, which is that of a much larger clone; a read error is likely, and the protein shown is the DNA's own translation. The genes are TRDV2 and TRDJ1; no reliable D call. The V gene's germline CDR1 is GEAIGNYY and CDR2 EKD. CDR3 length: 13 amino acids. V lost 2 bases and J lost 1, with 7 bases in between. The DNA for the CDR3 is TGTGCCTGTGACAGTATCAGCACCGATAAACTCATCTTT. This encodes CACDSISTDKLIF.

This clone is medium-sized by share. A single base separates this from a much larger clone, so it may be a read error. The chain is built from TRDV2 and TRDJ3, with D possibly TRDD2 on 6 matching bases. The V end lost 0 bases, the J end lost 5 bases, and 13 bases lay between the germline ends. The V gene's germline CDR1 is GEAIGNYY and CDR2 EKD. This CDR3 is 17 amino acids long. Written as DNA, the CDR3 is TGTGCCTGTGACACCGGGGGTCCTTCCCGGGACACCCGACAGATGTTTTTC. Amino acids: CACDTGGPSRDTRQMFF.

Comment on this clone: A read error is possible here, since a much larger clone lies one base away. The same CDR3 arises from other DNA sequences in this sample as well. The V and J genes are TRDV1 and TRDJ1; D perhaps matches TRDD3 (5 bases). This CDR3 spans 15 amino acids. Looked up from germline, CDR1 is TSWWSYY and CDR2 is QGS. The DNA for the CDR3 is TGCGCTCTTGGGTCGACGCCTGGGCGTGCTGATAAACTCATCTTT. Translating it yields CALGSTPGRADKLIF.

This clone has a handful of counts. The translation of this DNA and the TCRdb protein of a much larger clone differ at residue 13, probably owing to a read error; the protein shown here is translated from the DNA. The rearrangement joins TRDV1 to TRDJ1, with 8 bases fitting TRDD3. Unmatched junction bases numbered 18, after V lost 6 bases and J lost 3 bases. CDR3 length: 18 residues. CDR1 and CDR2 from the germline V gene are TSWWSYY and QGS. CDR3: CALGPAGVGDSHADKLIF. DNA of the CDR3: TGTGCTCTTGGTCCCGCCGGGGTGGGGGATTCTCACGCCGATAAACTCATCTTT.

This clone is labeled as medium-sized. DNA of the CDR3: TGTGCTCTTGGGGAAGGCCTTCCTACGGGGGACACCGATAAACTCATCTTT. This sequence encodes CALGEGLPTGDTDKLIF. The J gene is TRDJ1, the V gene TRDV1; 9 bases are shared with TRDD2. V dropped 2 bases and J dropped 0; count of bases not matched to a gene: 7. This CDR3 comprises 17 residues. Germline V gene data show CDR1 as TSWWSYY and CDR2 as QGS.

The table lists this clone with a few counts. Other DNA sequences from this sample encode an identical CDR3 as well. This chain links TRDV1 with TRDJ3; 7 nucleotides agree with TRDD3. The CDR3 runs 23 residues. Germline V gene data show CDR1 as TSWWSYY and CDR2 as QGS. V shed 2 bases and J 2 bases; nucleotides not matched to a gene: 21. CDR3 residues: CALGEIIPIWGPRPPWDTRQMFF. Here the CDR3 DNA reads TGTGCTCTTGGGGAAATCATTCCCATCTGGGGGCCTCGCCCCCCCTGGGACACCCGACAGATGTTTTTC.

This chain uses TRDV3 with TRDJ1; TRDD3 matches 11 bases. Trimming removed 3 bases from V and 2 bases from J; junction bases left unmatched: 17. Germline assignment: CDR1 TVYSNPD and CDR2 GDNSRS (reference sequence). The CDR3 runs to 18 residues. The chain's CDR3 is CAFSYRLGDKYGTDKLIF. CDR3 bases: TGTGCCTTCTCCTACAGACTGGGGGATAAATACGGAACCGATAAACTCATCTTT.

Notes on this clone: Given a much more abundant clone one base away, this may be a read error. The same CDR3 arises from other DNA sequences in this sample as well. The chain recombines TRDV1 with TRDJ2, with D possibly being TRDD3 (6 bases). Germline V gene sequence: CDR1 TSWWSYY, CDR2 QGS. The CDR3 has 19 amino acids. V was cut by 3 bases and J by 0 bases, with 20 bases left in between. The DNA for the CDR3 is TGTGCTCTTGGGGAGCTCGGCGAGGGGATCCAGCCTTTGACAGCACAACTCTTCTTT. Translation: CALGELGEGIQPLTAQLFF.

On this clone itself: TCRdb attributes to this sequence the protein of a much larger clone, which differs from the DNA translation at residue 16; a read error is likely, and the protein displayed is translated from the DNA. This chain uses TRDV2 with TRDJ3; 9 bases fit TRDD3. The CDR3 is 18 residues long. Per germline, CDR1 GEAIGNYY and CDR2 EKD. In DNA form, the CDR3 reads TGTGCCTGTGACAAGTACTGGGGGAGCTCCTGGGACACCCGACAGGTGTTTTTC. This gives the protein CACDKYWGSSWDTRQVFF.

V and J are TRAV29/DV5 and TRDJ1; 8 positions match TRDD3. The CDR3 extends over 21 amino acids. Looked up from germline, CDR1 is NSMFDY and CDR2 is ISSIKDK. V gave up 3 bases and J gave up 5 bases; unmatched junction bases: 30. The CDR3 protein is CAAKTGLPWHWGVPPRDKLIF. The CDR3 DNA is TGTGCAGCAAAGACAGGCCTCCCCTGGCACTGGGGGGTACCCCCGAGGGATAAACTCATCTTT.

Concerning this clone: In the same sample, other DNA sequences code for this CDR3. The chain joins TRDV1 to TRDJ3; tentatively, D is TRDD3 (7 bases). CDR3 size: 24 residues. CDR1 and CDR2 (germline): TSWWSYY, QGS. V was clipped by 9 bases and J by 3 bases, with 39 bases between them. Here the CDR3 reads CALGKGPSPLLGTQSGWDTRQMFF. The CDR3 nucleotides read TGTGCTCTCGGGAAAGGGCCTTCCCCCTTACTGGGGACTCAATCCGGCTGGGACACCCGACAGATGTTTTTC.

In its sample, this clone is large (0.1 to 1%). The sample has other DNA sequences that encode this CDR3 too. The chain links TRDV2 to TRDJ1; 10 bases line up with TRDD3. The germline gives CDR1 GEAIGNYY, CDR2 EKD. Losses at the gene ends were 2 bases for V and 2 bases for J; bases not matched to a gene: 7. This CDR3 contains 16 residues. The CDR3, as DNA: TGTGCCTGTGACAAAAGGTGGGGGATACTAACCGATAAACTCATCTTT. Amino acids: CACDKRWGILTDKLIF.

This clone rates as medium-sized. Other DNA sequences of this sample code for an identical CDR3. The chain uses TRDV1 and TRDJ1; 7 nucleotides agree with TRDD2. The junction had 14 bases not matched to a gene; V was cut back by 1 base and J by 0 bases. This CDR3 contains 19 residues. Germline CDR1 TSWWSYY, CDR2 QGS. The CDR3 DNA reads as TGTGCTCTTGGGGAACCACCCCTTCCTCCCGTGGAGCACACCGATAAACTCATCTTT. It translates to CALGEPPLPPVEHTDKLIF.

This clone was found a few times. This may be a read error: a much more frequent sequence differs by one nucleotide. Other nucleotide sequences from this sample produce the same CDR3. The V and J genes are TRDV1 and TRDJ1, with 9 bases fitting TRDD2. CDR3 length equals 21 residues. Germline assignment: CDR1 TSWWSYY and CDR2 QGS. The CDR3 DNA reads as TGTGCTCTTGGGGCCCCTTCCTACCGGGTTCGACCGGGGGAGTACACCGATAAACTCATCTTC. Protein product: CALGAPSYRVRPGEYTDKLIF.

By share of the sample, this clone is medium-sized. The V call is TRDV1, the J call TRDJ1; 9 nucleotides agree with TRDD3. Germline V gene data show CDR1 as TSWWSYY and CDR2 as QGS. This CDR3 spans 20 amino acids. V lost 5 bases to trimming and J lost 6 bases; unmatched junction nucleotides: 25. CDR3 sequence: CALGQGYPLGDGYRSHKLIF. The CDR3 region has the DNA TGTGCTCTTGGGCAAGGGTATCCGCTGGGGGATGGGTACCGGTCTCATAAACTCATCTTT.

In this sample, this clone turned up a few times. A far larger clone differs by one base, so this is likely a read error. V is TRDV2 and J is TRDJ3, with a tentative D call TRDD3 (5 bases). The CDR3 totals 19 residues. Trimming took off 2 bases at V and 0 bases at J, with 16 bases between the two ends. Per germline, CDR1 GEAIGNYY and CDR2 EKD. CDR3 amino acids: CACDRGHRGDSWDTRQMFF. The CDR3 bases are TGTGCCTGTGACAGGGGGCACCGAGGTGACTCCTGGGACACCCGACAGATGTTTTTC.

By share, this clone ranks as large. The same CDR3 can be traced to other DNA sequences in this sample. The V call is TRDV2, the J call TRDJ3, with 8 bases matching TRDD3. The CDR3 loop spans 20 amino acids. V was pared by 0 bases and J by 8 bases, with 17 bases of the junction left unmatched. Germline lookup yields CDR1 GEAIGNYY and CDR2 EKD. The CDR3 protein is CACDTVKRLGIPYHTRQMFF. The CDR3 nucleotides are TGTGCCTGTGACACCGTGAAGAGACTGGGGATACCCTACCACACCCGACAGATGTTTTTC.

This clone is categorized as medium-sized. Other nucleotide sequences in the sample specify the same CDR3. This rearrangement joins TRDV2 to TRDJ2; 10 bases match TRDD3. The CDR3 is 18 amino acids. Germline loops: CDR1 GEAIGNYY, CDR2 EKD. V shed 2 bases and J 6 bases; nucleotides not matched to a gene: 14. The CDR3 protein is CACDIGGGGYPYPAQLFF. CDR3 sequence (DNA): TGTGCCTGTGACATCGGAGGTGGGGGATACCCCTACCCAGCACAACTCTTCTTT.

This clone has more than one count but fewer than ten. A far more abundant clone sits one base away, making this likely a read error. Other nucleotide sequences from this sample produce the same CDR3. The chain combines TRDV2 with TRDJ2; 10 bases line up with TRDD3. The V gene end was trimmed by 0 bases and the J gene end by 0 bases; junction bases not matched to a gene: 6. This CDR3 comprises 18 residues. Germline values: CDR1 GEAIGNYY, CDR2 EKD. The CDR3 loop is CACDTVGGYSALTAQLFF. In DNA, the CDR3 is TGTGCCTGTGACACCGTTGGGGGATACTCGGCTTTGACAGCACAACTCTTCTTT.

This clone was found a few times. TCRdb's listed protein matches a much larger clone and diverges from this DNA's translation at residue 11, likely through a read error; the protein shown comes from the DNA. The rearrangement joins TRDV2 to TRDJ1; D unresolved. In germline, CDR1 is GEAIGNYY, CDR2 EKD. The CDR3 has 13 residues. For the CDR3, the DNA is TGTGCCTGTGACAGTATCGGCACCGATAAACCCATCTTT. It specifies CACDSIGTDKPIF.

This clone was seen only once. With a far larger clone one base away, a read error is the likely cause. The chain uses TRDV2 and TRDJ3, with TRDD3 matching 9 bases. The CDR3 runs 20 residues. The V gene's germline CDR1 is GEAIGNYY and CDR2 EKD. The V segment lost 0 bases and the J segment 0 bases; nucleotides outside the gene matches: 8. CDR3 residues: CACDTLTGGPCSWDTRQMFF. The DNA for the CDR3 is TGTGCCTGTGACACCCTTACTGGGGGACCCTGCTCCTGGGACACCCGACAGATGTTTTTC.